This TCR beta chain was identified in a study of blood T cell repertoires in COVID-19. Study as a whole: Samples of COVID-19 (acute and convalescent) were obtained from the United States, Italy and Spain.

Germline CDR1 is MGHRA and CDR2 is YSYEKL. The CDR3 runs to 15 residues. V lost 1 base and J lost 12; bases outside the gene matches: 10. As handled by the study authors: Nucleated cell number was recorded as an estimate derived from reference gene primer amplification. Some clones are missing from TCRdb's copy, which holds only in-frame ones; the method was immunoSEQ multiplex PCR. V and J calls and clone size come straight from that table; D and trimming were deduced from the DNA. Here the sample spans some 150,000 clones, roughly 84% being singletons. The sequencing input was peripheral blood. The chain combines TRBV4-1 with TRBJ2-1, with 9 bases identical to TRBD1. This receptor was taken from a woman aged 55 to 70 with COVID-19, enrolled during active disease. In DNA, the CDR3 is TGCGCCAGCAGCCAAGGACAGGGGGTGCTCAGAGGGCAGTTCTTC. It translates to CASSQGQGVLRGQFF.